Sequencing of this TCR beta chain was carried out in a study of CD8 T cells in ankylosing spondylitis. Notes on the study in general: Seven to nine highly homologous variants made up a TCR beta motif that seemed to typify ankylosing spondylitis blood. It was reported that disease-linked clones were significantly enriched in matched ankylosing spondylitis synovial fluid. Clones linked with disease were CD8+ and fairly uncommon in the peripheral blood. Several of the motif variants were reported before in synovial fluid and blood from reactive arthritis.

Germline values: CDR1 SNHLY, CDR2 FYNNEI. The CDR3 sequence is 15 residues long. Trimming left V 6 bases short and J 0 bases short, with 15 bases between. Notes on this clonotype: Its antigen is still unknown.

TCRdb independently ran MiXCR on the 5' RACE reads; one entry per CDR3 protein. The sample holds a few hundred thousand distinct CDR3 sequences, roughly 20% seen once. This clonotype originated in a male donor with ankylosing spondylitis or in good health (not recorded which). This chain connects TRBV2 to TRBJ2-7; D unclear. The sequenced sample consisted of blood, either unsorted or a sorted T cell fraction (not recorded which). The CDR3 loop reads CASSQTGFSSYEQYF. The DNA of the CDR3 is TGTGCCAGCAGCCAGACCGGGTTTAGCTCCTACGAGCAGTACTTC.